Here is one T cell receptor (beta chain) with its context. The entry originates in a study of blood T cell repertoires in COVID-19. Whole-study context: Some COVID-19 samples were acute and others convalescent; all came from the United States, Italy and Spain. Sources were T cells, B-cell-depleted T cells, or PBMCs; the material itself was cDNA or gDNA.

In the original processing: Estimation of nucleated cell counts relied on the amplification of reference gene primers. This table comes from immunoSEQ multiplex PCR, and its TCRdb copy is limited to in-frame clones, with some not included. Clonal size and the V and J genes are those of that table, whereas D and trimming came from the DNA. The sample has 200,000 to 250,000 clones; approximately 91% are singletons. Germline V CDR1 and CDR2: SGHTA, FQGTGA. The CDR3 extends over 15 amino acids. V shed 5 bases and J shed 0 bases, with 13 bases lying between them. The TCR comes from an older woman with acute or convalescent COVID-19. Sequenced sample: peripheral blood. The chain links TRBV7-3 to TRBJ1-2, with TRBD1 as a possible D gene (5 bases). The CDR3 region has the DNA TGTGCCAGCAGCCCGCAGGGTACACCTAACTATGGCTACACCTTC. Amino acids: CASSPQGTPNYGYTF.